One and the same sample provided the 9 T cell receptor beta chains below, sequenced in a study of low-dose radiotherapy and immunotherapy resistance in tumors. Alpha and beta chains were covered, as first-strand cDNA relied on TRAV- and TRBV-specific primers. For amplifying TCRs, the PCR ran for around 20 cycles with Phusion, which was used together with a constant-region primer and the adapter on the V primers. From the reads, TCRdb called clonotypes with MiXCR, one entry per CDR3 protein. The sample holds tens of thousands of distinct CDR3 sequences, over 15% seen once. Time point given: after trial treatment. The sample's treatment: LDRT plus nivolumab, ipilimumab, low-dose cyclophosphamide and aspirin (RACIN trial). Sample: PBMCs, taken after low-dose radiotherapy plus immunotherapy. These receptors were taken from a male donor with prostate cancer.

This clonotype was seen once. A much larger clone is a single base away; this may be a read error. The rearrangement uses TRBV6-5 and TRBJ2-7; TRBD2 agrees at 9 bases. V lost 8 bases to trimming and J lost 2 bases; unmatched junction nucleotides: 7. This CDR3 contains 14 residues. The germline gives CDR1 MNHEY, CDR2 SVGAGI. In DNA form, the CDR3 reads TGTGCCAGCTGCTCAGCGGGAGGTACCTACGAGCAGTACTTC. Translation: CASCSAGGTYEQYF.

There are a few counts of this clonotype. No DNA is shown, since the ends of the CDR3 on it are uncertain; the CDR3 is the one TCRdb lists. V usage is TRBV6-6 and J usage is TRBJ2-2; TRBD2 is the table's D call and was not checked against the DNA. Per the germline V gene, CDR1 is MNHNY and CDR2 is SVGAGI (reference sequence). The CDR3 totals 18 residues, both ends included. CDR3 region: CASTFESGRARTGELFFF.

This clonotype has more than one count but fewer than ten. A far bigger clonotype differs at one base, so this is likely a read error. The CDR3 loop reads CASSISGTSGSNEQYF. The CDR3 DNA follows: TGTGCCAGCAGTATATCCGGGACTAGCGGGAGTAATGAGCAGTACTTC. V is TRBV6-1 and J is TRBJ2-7; 14 bases align to TRBD2. V shed 5 bases and J 7 bases; nucleotides not matched to a gene: 10. The CDR3 totals 16 residues. Germline assignment: CDR1 MNHNS and CDR2 SASEGT.

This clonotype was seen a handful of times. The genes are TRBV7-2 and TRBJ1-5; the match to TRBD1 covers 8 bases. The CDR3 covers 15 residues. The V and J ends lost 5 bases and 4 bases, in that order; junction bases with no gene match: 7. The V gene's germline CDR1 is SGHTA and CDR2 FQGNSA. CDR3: CASSLGQANNQPQHF. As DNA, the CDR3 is TGTGCCAGCAGCCTGGGACAGGCGAATAATCAGCCCCAGCATTTT.

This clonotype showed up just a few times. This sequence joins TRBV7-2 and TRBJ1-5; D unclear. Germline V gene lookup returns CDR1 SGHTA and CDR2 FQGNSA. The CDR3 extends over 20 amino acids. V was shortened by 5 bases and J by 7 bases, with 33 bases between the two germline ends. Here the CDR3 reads CASSQSRFAQVNRLNQPQHF. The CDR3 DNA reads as TGTGCCAGCAGCCAATCCCGGTTTGCGCAGGTTAACCGGTTGAACCAGCCCCAGCATTTT.

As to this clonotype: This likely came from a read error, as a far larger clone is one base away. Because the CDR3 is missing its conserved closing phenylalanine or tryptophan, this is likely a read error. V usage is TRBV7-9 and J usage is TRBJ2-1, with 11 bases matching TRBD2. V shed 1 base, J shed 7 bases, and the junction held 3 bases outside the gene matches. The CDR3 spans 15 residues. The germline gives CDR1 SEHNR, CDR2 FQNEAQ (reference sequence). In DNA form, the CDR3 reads TGTGCCAGCAGCTTAGGTTGGACTAGCGGGAATGAGCAGTTCTAC. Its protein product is CASSLGWTSGNEQFY.

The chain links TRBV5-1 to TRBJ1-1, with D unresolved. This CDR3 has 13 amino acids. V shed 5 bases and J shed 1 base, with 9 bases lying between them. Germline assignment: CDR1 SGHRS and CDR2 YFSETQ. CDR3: CASSWLQNTEAFF. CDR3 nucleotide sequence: TGCGCCAGCAGTTGGCTCCAGAACACTGAAGCTTTCTTT.

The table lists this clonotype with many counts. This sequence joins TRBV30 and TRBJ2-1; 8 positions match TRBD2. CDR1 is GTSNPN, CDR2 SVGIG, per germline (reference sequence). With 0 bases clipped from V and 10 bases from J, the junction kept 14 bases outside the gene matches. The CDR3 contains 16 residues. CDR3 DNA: TGTGCCTGGAGTGTAGGCGCTAGCGGGCTCGGCGCCGAGCAGTTCTTC. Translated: CAWSVGASGLGAEQFF.

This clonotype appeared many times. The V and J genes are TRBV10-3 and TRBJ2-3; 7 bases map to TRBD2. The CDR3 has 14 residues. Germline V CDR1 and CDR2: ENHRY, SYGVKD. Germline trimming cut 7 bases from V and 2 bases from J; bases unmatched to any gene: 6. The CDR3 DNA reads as TGTGCCATCAAGGGTGGACTAGTCACAGATACGCAGTATTTT. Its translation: CAIKGGLVTDTQYF.